Listed here are 23 T cell receptor beta chains from one sample, sequenced in a study of shared clonotypes between healthy human individuals. Some clones are missing from TCRdb's copy, which holds only in-frame ones; the method was immunoSEQ multiplex PCR. The profile shows fewer than 650,000 clones, roughly four fifths of them singletons. The specimen sequenced was PBMCs. These receptors all come from a woman aged 40 to 49 in good health. Some clones in this sample may be carry-over from other donors' samples.

At least ten counts were recorded for this clone. The chain links TRBV7-3 to TRBJ2-2, with D perhaps TRBD1 or TRBD2 (5 bases each). This CDR3 is 13 amino acids long. Germline loops: CDR1 SGHTA, CDR2 FQGTGA. Trimming pared 5 bases from V and 7 bases from J, leaving 11 bases between. The CDR3 region is CASSGVRGGELFF. The CDR3 nucleotides read TGTGCCAGCAGCGGGGTGAGGGGCGGGGAGCTGTTTTTT. The full variable domain, in which reference TRBV7-3 and TRBJ2-2 provide the parts outside the CDR3, is GAGVSQTPSNKVTEKGKYVELRCDPISGHTALYWYRQSLGQGPEFLIYFQGTGAADDSGLPNDRFFAVRPEGSVSTLKIQRTERGDSAVYLCASSGVRGGELFFGEGSRLTVL.

This chain connects TRBV7-9 to TRBJ1-3; TRBD1 aligns across 7 bases. Per germline, CDR1 SEHNR and CDR2 FQNEAQ (reference sequence). The V segment lost 5 bases and the J segment 16 bases; nucleotides outside the gene matches: 8. The CDR3 has 11 residues. CDR3 bases: TGTGCCAGCAGCCCACCCGGGACAGCGTATTTT. This gives the protein CASSPPGTAYF.

Turning to this clone: The sample carries other DNA sequences with the same CDR3. The CDR3 region is CAWSLGTDNSPLHF. In DNA, the CDR3 is TGTGCCTGGAGTCTAGGGACAGATAATTCACCCCTCCACTTT. The V gene is TRBV30, the J gene TRBJ1-6; 7 bases agree with TRBD1. CDR1 is GTSNPN and CDR2 is SVGIG in the germline V gene (reference sequence). This CDR3 has 14 amino acids. V trimming: 2 bases; J trimming: 5 bases; junction bases outside the gene matches: 3.

This clone was counted only a few times. This chain joins TRBV9 and TRBJ2-2; the D is unclear. CDR1 and CDR2 from the germline V gene are SGDLS and YYNGEE. Trimming took 6 bases from V and 7 from J, leaving 10 bases between them. The CDR3 is 12 residues long. Written as DNA, the CDR3 is TGTGCCAGCACCTTGGACGGCGGGGAGCTGTTTTTT. Its protein product is CASTLDGGELFF.

For this clone: This likely stems from a read error, as it lies one base from a far larger clone. The V gene is TRBV10-3, the J gene TRBJ2-7; TRBD1 might be the D (5 bases). Germline lookup yields CDR1 ENHRY and CDR2 SYGVKD. CDR3 size: 12 residues. The CDR3 region has the DNA TGTACCATCAGCAGGGAAGGTTACGAGCAGTACTTC. Translating it yields CTISREGYEQYF.

This chain links TRBV4-2 with TRBJ1-1, with D tentatively TRBD1 (5 bases). The CDR3 length is 14 residues. V lost 0 bases and J 5 bases, leaving 10 bases between the germline ends. Looked up from germline, CDR1 is LGHNA and CDR2 is YNFKEQ. The CDR3 is CASSQDKGRTEAFF. CDR3 DNA sequence: TGTGCCAGCAGCCAAGATAAGGGACGGACTGAAGCTTTCTTT.

The gene calls are TRBV27 and TRBJ2-6, with a possible D match to TRBD1 (6 bases). The CDR3 length is 17 residues. Trimming pared 5 bases from V and 1 base from J, leaving 15 bases between. Germline V gene lookup returns CDR1 MNHEY and CDR2 SMNVEV (reference sequence). The CDR3 here is CASSATDRPSGANVLTF. The CDR3 DNA follows: TGTGCCAGCAGTGCGACGGACAGACCTTCTGGGGCCAACGTCCTGACTTTC.

A few counts support this clone. This rearrangement joins TRBV21-1 to TRBJ1-2. TRBV21-1 is deemed a pseudogene. This CDR3 is built from 15 residues. The CDR3 DNA sequence: TGTGCCAGCAGCAAAGTGGGGGGCGCCCGGGATGGCTACACCTTC. Protein: CASSKVGGARDGYTF.

This CDR3 reads CASSLGYFTGPEDTEAFF. The CDR3 nucleotides are TGTGCCAGCAGCTTAGGCTACTTTACAGGGCCCGAGGACACTGAAGCTTTCTTT. The chain joins TRBV11-2 to TRBJ1-1; D might be TRBD1 (6 bases). Germline loops: CDR1 SGHAT, CDR2 FQNNGV. The CDR3 loop spans 18 amino acids. V lost 1 base and J lost 3, with 21 bases in between.

A remark on this clone: Different DNA sequences within this sample yield the same CDR3. The chain employs TRBV2 and TRBJ2-3; D remains ambiguous. CDR1 SNHLY and CDR2 FYNNEI come from the germline V gene. This CDR3 is 12 amino acids long. Trimming shortened V by 6 bases and J by 2 bases, and 6 bases separated the two germline ends. The CDR3 coding sequence is TGTGCCAGCAGGGGGAACACAGATACGCAGTATTTT. Amino acids: CASRGNTDTQYF.

This chain uses TRBV7-2 with TRBJ1-5, with no clear D. Germline lookup yields CDR1 SGHTA and CDR2 FQGNSA. The germline V and J ends were trimmed by 1 base and 5 bases, with 12 bases remaining between them. The CDR3 length is 15 residues. The CDR3 region is CASSLEGGPHQPQHF. In DNA form, the CDR3 reads TGTGCCAGCAGCTTAGAGGGAGGTCCGCATCAGCCCCAGCATTTT.

The chain links TRBV2 to TRBJ2-5; TRBD1 matches at 7 bases. The CDR3 is made up of 15 amino acids. Per the germline V gene, CDR1 is SNHLY and CDR2 is FYNNEI. V was clipped by 3 bases and J by 4 bases; unmatched bases: 8. CDR3 nucleotide sequence: TGTGCCAGCAGTGAGAGGGGGCAGGTACTAGAGACCCAGTACTTC. It specifies CASSERGQVLETQYF.

This clone was picked up many times. This sample also contains other DNA sequences that code for the same CDR3. The chain is built from TRBV10-3 and TRBJ1-5; D is unresolved. With 0 bases removed from V and 11 bases from J, the gap between germline ends came to 8 bases. The CDR3 sequence is 12 residues long. CDR1 and CDR2 (germline): ENHRY, SYGVKD. The CDR3 protein is CAISESEGAQHF. Here the CDR3 DNA reads TGTGCCATCAGTGAGTCTGAGGGTGCCCAGCATTTT.

DNA for the CDR3: TGTGCCAGTAGTATTACAGGAGGGAGCACCGGGGAGCTGTTTTTT. Protein: CASSITGGSTGELFF. The chain combines TRBV19 with TRBJ2-2; D may be TRBD2 (6 bases). With 3 bases removed from V and 4 bases from J, the gap between germline ends came to 12 bases. The CDR3 sequence is 15 residues long. Germline V gene lookup returns CDR1 LNHDA and CDR2 SQIVND (reference sequence).

The chain employs TRBV28 and TRBJ1-4; the D is unclear. Germline lookup yields CDR1 MDHEN and CDR2 SYDVKM. There are 14 residues in the CDR3. V lost 8 bases and J lost 3, with 13 bases in between. CDR3 nucleotides: TGTGCCAGCCTTGTATCCGGGGCTAATGAAAAACTGTTTTTT. It translates to CASLVSGANEKLFF.

The chain uses TRBV5-6 and TRBJ2-3; 9 bases align to TRBD2. Per germline, CDR1 SGHDT and CDR2 YYEEEE. The CDR3 length is 15 residues. Trimming took 3 bases from V and 0 from J; bases not matched to a gene: 2. CDR3 amino acids: CASSSLAGSTDTQYF. The CDR3 coding sequence is TGTGCCAGCAGCTCCCTAGCGGGGAGCACAGATACGCAGTATTTT.

The V gene is TRBV7-2, the J gene TRBJ2-5; 7 positions match TRBD2. Trimming cost V 6 bases and J 5 bases; bases outside gene matches: 12. The V gene's germline CDR1 is SGHTA and CDR2 FQGNSA. The length of the CDR3 is 15 residues. For the CDR3, the DNA is TGTGCCAGCAGTCCACAGACTAGCCGGGTGGAGACCCAGTACTTC. This translates into CASSPQTSRVETQYF.

The chain couples TRBV6-5 to TRBJ2-1; TRBD1 agrees at 8 bases. Germline V lookup: CDR1 MNHEY, CDR2 SVGAGI. This CDR3 is 14 amino acids long. With 2 bases clipped from V and 9 bases from J, the junction kept 6 bases outside the gene matches. The CDR3 here is CASSYIGQGREQFF. The CDR3 coding sequence is TGTGCCAGCAGTTACATTGGACAGGGCCGTGAGCAGTTCTTC.

The J gene is TRBJ2-7, the V gene TRBV5-1, with 13 bases fitting TRBD2. V trimming: 4 bases; J trimming: 6 bases; junction bases outside the gene matches: 4. Looked up from germline, CDR1 is SGHRS and CDR2 is YFSETQ. The CDR3 has 14 residues. The CDR3 here is CASSTSGRAAEQYF. The DNA of the CDR3 is TGCGCCAGCAGCACTAGCGGGAGGGCCGCCGAGCAGTACTTC.

This clone turned up a few times. The chain combines TRBV7-2 with TRBJ1-5, with D unresolved. The germline V and J ends were trimmed by 5 bases and 7 bases, with 15 bases remaining between them. The CDR3 runs to 14 residues. Germline CDR1 and CDR2: SGHTA and FQGNSA. CDR3 DNA: TGTGCCAGCAGCATTAGGACGAGTGAGCAGCCCCAGCATTTT. Its translation is CASSIRTSEQPQHF. Using reference TRBV7-2 and TRBJ1-5 for the parts outside the CDR3, the full variable domain is GAGVSQSPSNKVTEKGKDVELRCDPISGHTALYWYRQSLGQGLEFLIYFQGNSAPDKSGLPSDRFSAERTGGSVSTLTIQRTQQEDSAVYLCASSIRTSEQPQHFGDGTRLSIL.

The sample holds one count of this clone. The V call is TRBV5-4, the J call TRBJ2-1, with TRBD1 as a possible D gene (5 bases). This CDR3 is 14 amino acids long. Germline V gene lookup returns CDR1 SGHNT and CDR2 YYREEE (reference sequence). V dropped 5 bases and J dropped 7 bases, with 16 bases sitting between them. CDR3 sequence: CASSRTPDRNEQFF. Written as DNA, the CDR3 is TGTGCCAGCAGTAGGACACCGGATAGGAATGAGCAGTTCTTC.

This chain uses TRBV5-4 with TRBJ2-5, with 7 nucleotides matching TRBD1. The CDR3 consists of 15 residues. The ends lost 4 bases at V and 2 bases at J; junction bases unmatched: 8. Looked up from germline, CDR1 is SGHNT and CDR2 is YYREEE (reference sequence). The CDR3 coding sequence is TGTGCCAGCAGCCCAACGACAGGGCTACAAGAGACCCAGTACTTC. Residues: CASSPTTGLQETQYF.

The V call is TRBV18, the J call TRBJ2-1, with 7 bases that match TRBD1. The junction had 4 bases not matched to a gene; V was cut back by 4 bases and J by 7 bases. This CDR3 is built from 13 residues. In germline, CDR1 is KGHSH, CDR2 LQKENI. The CDR3 DNA is TGTGCCAGCTCACGCGAACAGGGGAATGAGCAGTTCTTC. Amino acid sequence: CASSREQGNEQFF.